This entry features one T cell receptor beta chain sequence. Its cognate antigen has yet to be identified. The input lacks base qualities; no much larger clone sits a single base away. Sample treatment or condition, as interpreted from the label and publication: about 20 received Ad26.COV2.S at low or high dose, single or two shots; about five received placebo; per-sample allocation not given. Repertoires of vaccine and placebo recipients were sequenced from samples collected on day 63 after the first injection. In Cohort 1b, about 27 adults aged 18-55 years were enrolled at a single site in Boston, USA, between 29 July and 7 August 2020. Ad26.COV2.S was a replication-incompetent adenovirus type 26 vector expressing a prefusion-stabilized SARS-CoV-2 spike protein from the original Wuhan strain. TCRbeta CDR3 regions were sequenced with the immunoSEQ Assay. After extraction, genomic DNA underwent amplification by bias-controlled multiplex PCR, followed by high-throughput sequencing. On the authors' methods: To quantify the absolute abundance of each unique TCRbeta CDR3 region, sequences were collapsed and filtered. T cell fraction was estimated by normalizing TCRbeta template counts to usable DNA, with usable DNA measured through amplification of reference genes found in all nucleated cells. Repertoire TCRs were annotated as SARS-CoV-2-specific when V gene, CDR3 amino acid sequence and J gene were exactly matched to a known reactive TCR set. The reference SARS-CoV-2 TCR set came from MIRA and was filtered for enrichment in COVID-19-positive ImmuneCODE repertoires, removing public or cross-reactive TCRs. Based on the MIRA antigens, annotated TCRs were further analysed at the level of specific ORF or position within ORF. Breadth was defined as annotated unique rearrangements over total unique productive rearrangements; depth was the summed frequency of those rearrangements. Two-sided Wilcoxon rank-sum tests were used to compare TCR breadth between groups. In TCRdb, the immuneACCESS table is reduced to in-frame sequences with V and J assigned. These tables do not hold every clone; where another copy was compared, an unresolved V gene accounts for under half, and the others remain unexplained. From that table come the V and J calls and clone size; the DNA was used to work out D and trimming. In all, the sample holds roughly 420,000 clones, and 89% of those were seen once. The ten largest clonotypes hold about 2.5% of the sample.

The data were obtained in a study of Ad26.COV2.S vaccination and SARS-CoV-2 variants (dated by TCRdb to the early 2020s). As for the study more broadly: Donors in the vaccine arm were drawn from COV1001, a phase I-IIa trial of Ad26.COV2.S in healthy adults that was multicentre, randomized, double-blind and placebo-controlled. A total of approximately 30 samples were included in the TCR-sequenced set, comprising roughly 19 Ad26.COV2.S vaccine recipients, 5 placebo recipients and 8 SARS-CoV-2 convalescent individuals. Participants in the trial were split at random into five groups of five each, receiving low-dose or high-dose Ad26.COV2.S once or twice, or else placebo on both occasions. Investigators remained blinded to trial group allocation during experiments and outcome assessment. TCRbeta repertoire sequencing was used to assess the specificity and breadth of SARS-CoV-2-reactive T cell receptors after Ad26.COV2.S vaccination. Ad26.COV2.S was administered intramuscularly at a dose of 5x10^10 or 1x10^11 viral particles, either as one shot or as two shots given 56 days apart. Summary of the overall study and its limitations: The study was not powered for comparison of responses between vaccine doses or regimens. The authors noted that total T cell responses may have been underestimated by the TCR breadth and depth analyses. After vaccination, substantial breadth of spike-specific CD8+ and CD4+ T cell responses was reported. Comparable non-spike TCR breadth was observed between vaccine and placebo recipients, consistent with only spike being contained in the vaccine. Higher spike-specific TCR breadth was observed in Ad26.COV2.S recipients than in placebo recipients (P = 0.0014).

The CDR3 covers 14 residues, taking in both the cysteine and the phenylalanine. Of all the DNA, just the CDR3 is kept, 42 bases in frame from base 1. From a lookup of the germline V gene, CDR1 and CDR2 are SQVTM and ANQGSEA. The junction shows trimming of 5 bases on V and 0 bases on J, plus 12 bases between the germline ends. This TCR came from a person aged 18 to 65 who received the Ad26.COV2.S COVID-19 vaccine or a placebo. The chain is assembled from TRBV29-1 and TRBJ2-3; the D segment is perhaps TRBD1 or TRBD2, each sharing 5 matched bases. The sequencing used peripheral blood, collected in a trial of Ad26.COV2.S vaccine versus placebo. Here the CDR3 is given as CSVSPGASTDTQYF. The DNA sequence is TGCAGCGTTTCACCCGGGGCCAGCACAGATACGCAGTATTTT.